This T cell receptor beta chain comes out of a study of technical replicates of blood from four donors. Assay used: immunoSEQ multiplex PCR; TCRdb lists only in-frame clones, some missing. The sample contains around 92,000 clones, around 95% of which appear only once. CDR1 SEHNR and CDR2 FQNEAQ come from the germline V gene (reference sequence). Trimming cost V 1 base and J 1 base; bases outside gene matches: 10. The CDR3 extends over 18 amino acids. The source material was T cells isolated from PBMCs. This sequence joins TRBV7-9 and TRBJ2-1; TRBD1 matches at 7 bases. This receptor was obtained from a human donor in good health. The CDR3 DNA is TGTGCCAGCAGCTTAGAGACAGGGTTCTTAAGTTCCTACAATGAGCAGTTCTTC. The encoded protein is CASSLETGFLSSYNEQFF.